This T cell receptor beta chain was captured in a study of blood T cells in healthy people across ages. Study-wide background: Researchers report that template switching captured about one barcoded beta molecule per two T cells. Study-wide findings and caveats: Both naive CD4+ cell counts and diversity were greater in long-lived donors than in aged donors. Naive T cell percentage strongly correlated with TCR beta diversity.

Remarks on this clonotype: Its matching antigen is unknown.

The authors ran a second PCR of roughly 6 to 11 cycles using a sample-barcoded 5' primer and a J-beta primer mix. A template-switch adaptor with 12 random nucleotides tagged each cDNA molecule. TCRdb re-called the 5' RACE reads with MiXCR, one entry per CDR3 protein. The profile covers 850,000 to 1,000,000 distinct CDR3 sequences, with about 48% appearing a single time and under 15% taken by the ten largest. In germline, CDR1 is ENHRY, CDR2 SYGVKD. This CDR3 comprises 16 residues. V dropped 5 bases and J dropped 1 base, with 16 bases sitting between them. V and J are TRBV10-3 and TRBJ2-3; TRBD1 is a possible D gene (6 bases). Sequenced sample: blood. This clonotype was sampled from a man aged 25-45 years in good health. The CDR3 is CAISLRDTFGTDTQYF. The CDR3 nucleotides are TGTGCCATCAGTCTCCGGGACACCTTCGGCACAGATACGCAGTATTTT.